A selection of T cell receptor beta chains follows, all from one sample in a study of shared T cell receptors in the human thymus. TCRdb's copy holds only in-frame clones and misses some; the assay was immunoSEQ multiplex PCR. The repertoire has some 700,000 clones, roughly 85% of them found once; the top ten carry 0.008% to 0.011%. The same data also went into a second study, on human thymus T cells.

The sequenced sample was thymocytes. Receptors originate from a girl less than two years old with a congenital heart defect. Each CDR3 is given with its conserved first and last residue. Each record gives: V gene, J gene, CDR3 protein.

V gene: TRBV5-1; J gene: TRBJ1-4; CDR3 protein: CASSGDRKNEKLFF
V gene: TRBV25-1; J gene: TRBJ2-7; CDR3 protein: CASSGRQAHHYEQYF
V gene: TRBV6-1; J gene: TRBJ1-1; CDR3 protein: CASSEGPQVSDTEAFF
V gene: TRBV15; J gene: TRBJ1-2; CDR3 protein: CATSSPTDQVSGYTF
V gene: TRBV29-1; J gene: TRBJ2-7; CDR3 protein: CSVGTGESYEQYF
V gene: TRBV5-4; J gene: TRBJ1-2; CDR3 protein: CASSFTGKRIDGYTF
V gene: TRBV25-1; J gene: TRBJ2-1; CDR3 protein: CASTPQGRGGEQFF
V gene: TRBV6-4; J gene: TRBJ2-7; CDR3 protein: CASSVGTGQTGEQYF
V gene: TRBV6-1; J gene: TRBJ2-3; CDR3 protein: CASSEAHGPGQSRF
V gene: TRBV7-9; J gene: TRBJ2-3; CDR3 protein: CASSSGRGSTDTQYF
V gene: TRBV7-2; J gene: TRBJ1-1; CDR3 protein: CASSLTLTGSEPNTEAFF
V gene: TRBV5-4; J gene: TRBJ1-6; CDR3 protein: CASSLAGESVPSPLHF
V gene: TRBV9; J gene: TRBJ1-2; CDR3 protein: CASSTKHHNYGYTF